The rows below give T cell receptor beta chains drawn from one sample of a study of shared clonotypes between healthy human individuals. Assay: immunoSEQ multiplex PCR; the TCRdb copy retains only in-frame clones and omits some. The sample has some 2,000,000 clones, roughly 94% seen once. Sample: naive CD4+ T cells sorted from blood. The receptor source for this set is a young man in good health. CDR3s include the opening cysteine and the closing phenylalanine or tryptophan. The D gene is left open where the match is weak. The size of a clone is reported for some rows only, either as once, few or many, or as a class for expanded clones.

d_gene: TRBD2; abundance: NA; v_gene: TRBV4-1; j_gene: TRBJ2-4; CDR3aa: CASSQDGGGTNIQYF; CDR3nt: TGCGCCAGCAGCCAAGATGGCGGGGGGACGAACATTCAGTACTTC
d_gene: NA; abundance: NA; v_gene: TRBV27; j_gene: TRBJ1-5; CDR3aa: CASSGFRDTNQPQHF; CDR3nt: TGTGCCAGCAGTGGTTTCCGGGACACGAATCAGCCCCAGCATTTT
d_gene: NA; abundance: NA; v_gene: TRBV7-2; j_gene: TRBJ1-4; CDR3aa: CASSLHGDEKLFF; CDR3nt: TGTGCCAGCAGCTTACACGGGGATGAAAAACTGTTTTTT
d_gene: TRBD1; abundance: NA; v_gene: TRBV30; j_gene: TRBJ2-4; CDR3aa: CAWSVPNGRDSENIQYF; CDR3nt: TGTGCCTGGAGTGTTCCCAACGGTAGGGACAGCGAAAACATTCAGTACTTC
d_gene: TRBD1; abundance: NA; v_gene: TRBV28; j_gene: TRBJ2-5; CDR3aa: CASSFLGQGPQTQYF; CDR3nt: TGTGCCAGCAGTTTCCTGGGACAGGGACCACAGACCCAGTACTTC
d_gene: TRBD2; abundance: NA; v_gene: TRBV6-6; j_gene: TRBJ2-7; CDR3aa: CASTPSGSLGEQYF; CDR3nt: TGTGCCAGCACTCCTAGCGGGAGTTTGGGCGAGCAGTACTTC
d_gene: TRBD2; abundance: NA; v_gene: TRBV11-2; j_gene: TRBJ2-3; CDR3aa: CASSLVVAGGDTQYF; CDR3nt: TGTGCCAGCAGCTTAGTCGTAGCGGGTGGTGATACGCAGTATTTT
d_gene: NA; abundance: NA; v_gene: TRBV5-4; j_gene: TRBJ2-2; CDR3aa: CASSMGQNTGELFF; CDR3nt: TGTGCCAGCAGCATGGGACAGAACACCGGGGAGCTGTTTTTT
d_gene: TRBD2; abundance: NA; v_gene: TRBV5-6; j_gene: TRBJ2-3; CDR3aa: CASSRGLAGGTDTQYF; CDR3nt: TGTGCCAGCAGCCGGGGACTAGCGGGAGGCACAGATACGCAGTATTTT
d_gene: NA; abundance: NA; v_gene: TRBV7-2; j_gene: TRBJ2-7; CDR3aa: CASSLMSYEQYF; CDR3nt: TGTGCCAGCAGCTTAATGTCCTACGAGCAGTACTTC
d_gene: NA; abundance: NA; v_gene: TRBV7-2; j_gene: TRBJ1-2; CDR3aa: CASSHSGSGEENYGYTF; CDR3nt: TGTGCCAGCAGCCACTCGGGGTCAGGGGAAGAAAACTATGGCTACACCTTC
d_gene: TRBD1; abundance: NA; v_gene: TRBV9; j_gene: TRBJ2-2; CDR3aa: CATNRGTAGELFF; CDR3nt: TGTGCCACCAACAGGGGGACCGCCGGGGAGCTGTTTTTT
d_gene: TRBD2; abundance: NA; v_gene: TRBV5-1; j_gene: TRBJ2-1; CDR3aa: CASSLVGTSPQNEQFF; CDR3nt: TGCGCCAGCAGCTTGGTTGGGACTAGTCCTCAAAATGAGCAGTTCTTC
d_gene: TRBD1; abundance: NA; v_gene: TRBV11-2; j_gene: TRBJ2-7; CDR3aa: CASSRTGTGTDEQYF; CDR3nt: TGTGCCAGCAGCCGAACCGGGACAGGGACGGACGAGCAGTACTTC
d_gene: NA; abundance: NA; v_gene: TRBV2; j_gene: TRBJ2-3; CDR3aa: CASSPQGTLSTDTQYF; CDR3nt: TGTGCCAGCAGCCCGCAGGGGACTCTTAGCACAGATACGCAGTATTTT
d_gene: TRBD1; abundance: NA; v_gene: TRBV7-8; j_gene: TRBJ2-2; CDR3aa: CASSYGQGSGGELFF; CDR3nt: TGTGCCAGCAGCTATGGACAGGGGAGTGGCGGGGAGCTGTTTTTT
d_gene: TRBD2; abundance: NA; v_gene: TRBV18; j_gene: TRBJ2-3; CDR3aa: CASSPTKDRRGRRGTQYF; CDR3nt: TGTGCCAGCTCACCCACGAAGGATCGGCGGGGGAGGCGGGGTACGCAGTATTTT
d_gene: NA; abundance: NA; v_gene: TRBV5-1; j_gene: TRBJ2-1; CDR3aa: CASSFYLAASYNEQFF; CDR3nt: TGCGCCAGCAGCTTCTATTTAGCGGCCTCCTACAATGAGCAGTTCTTC
d_gene: TRBD2; abundance: NA; v_gene: TRBV5-1; j_gene: TRBJ2-3; CDR3aa: CASSPSSGGRTDTQYF; CDR3nt: TGCGCCAGCAGCCCCTCTAGCGGGGGGCGCACAGATACGCAGTATTTT
d_gene: TRBD2; abundance: NA; v_gene: TRBV18; j_gene: TRBJ2-5; CDR3aa: CASSPLREGPRETQYF; CDR3nt: TGTGCCAGCTCACCACTGCGGGAGGGCCCCAGGGAGACCCAGTACTTC
d_gene: NA; abundance: NA; v_gene: TRBV30; j_gene: TRBJ1-4; CDR3aa: CAWSLGPFNEKLFF; CDR3nt: TGTGCCTGGAGCCTAGGTCCGTTTAATGAAAAACTGTTTTTT
d_gene: NA; abundance: NA; v_gene: TRBV2; j_gene: TRBJ2-1; CDR3aa: CASSRTGASYNEQFF; CDR3nt: TGTGCCAGCAGTCGGACTGGGGCCTCCTACAATGAGCAGTTCTTC
d_gene: TRBD1; abundance: once; v_gene: TRBV5-1; j_gene: TRBJ1-1; CDR3aa: CASSLAAGGANTEAFF; CDR3nt: TGCGCCAGCAGCTTGGCGGCAGGGGGTGCTAACACTGAAGCTTTCTTT
d_gene: TRBD2; abundance: NA; v_gene: TRBV7-3; j_gene: TRBJ2-5; CDR3aa: CASSLSSGGQETQYF; CDR3nt: TGTGCCAGCAGCTTAAGTAGCGGGGGGCAAGAGACCCAGTACTTC
d_gene: NA; abundance: NA; v_gene: TRBV2; j_gene: TRBJ2-3; CDR3aa: CASSENRRGTDTQYF; CDR3nt: TGTGCCAGCAGTGAAAACAGGCGGGGCACAGATACGCAGTATTTT
d_gene: NA; abundance: NA; v_gene: TRBV5-1; j_gene: TRBJ2-1; CDR3aa: CASSLAQGLNEQFF; CDR3nt: TGCGCCAGCAGCTTGGCACAGGGACTCAATGAGCAGTTCTTC
d_gene: TRBD2; abundance: NA; v_gene: TRBV7-9; j_gene: TRBJ2-7; CDR3aa: CASSHGGLAGGGEQYF; CDR3nt: TGTGCCAGCAGCCACGGAGGACTAGCGGGAGGCGGTGAGCAGTACTTC
d_gene: NA; abundance: NA; v_gene: TRBV21-1; j_gene: TRBJ2-6; CDR3aa: CASSKDRGPGANVLTF; CDR3nt: TGTGCCAGCAGCAAAGATAGAGGGCCCGGGGCCAACGTCCTGACTTTC
d_gene: TRBD1; abundance: once; v_gene: TRBV19; j_gene: TRBJ1-5; CDR3aa: CASSTMTGGGNQPQHF; CDR3nt: TGTGCCAGTAGTACGATGACAGGGGGCGGCAATCAGCCCCAGCATTTT
d_gene: NA; abundance: NA; v_gene: TRBV18; j_gene: TRBJ1-4; CDR3aa: CASSPGRTNEKLFF; CDR3nt: TGTGCCAGCTCACCGGGACGGACTAATGAAAAACTGTTTTTT
d_gene: NA; abundance: NA; v_gene: TRBV28; j_gene: TRBJ2-7; CDR3aa: CASSPPASLPYEQYF; CDR3nt: TGTGCCAGCAGTCCGCCGGCTAGCCTCCCCTACGAGCAGTACTTC
d_gene: NA; abundance: once; v_gene: TRBV5-1; j_gene: TRBJ1-2; CDR3aa: CASSSTGNYGYTF; CDR3nt: TGCGCCAGCAGCTCTACAGGGAACTATGGCTACACCTTC
d_gene: TRBD1; abundance: NA; v_gene: TRBV18; j_gene: TRBJ2-7; CDR3aa: CASGQGEDEQYF; CDR3nt: TGTGCCAGCGGACAGGGAGAAGACGAGCAGTACTTC
d_gene: NA; abundance: many; v_gene: TRBV11-2; j_gene: TRBJ2-7; CDR3aa: CASSHNGPVLYEQYF; CDR3nt: TGTGCCAGCAGCCATAATGGCCCCGTCTTGTACGAGCAGTACTTC
d_gene: NA; abundance: NA; v_gene: TRBV10-2; j_gene: TRBJ2-7; CDR3aa: CATVQGYEQYF; CDR3nt: TGCGCCACCGTTCAGGGCTACGAGCAGTACTTC
d_gene: TRBD2; abundance: once; v_gene: TRBV27; j_gene: TRBJ2-1; CDR3aa: CASSPSGSSYNEQFF; CDR3nt: TGTGCCAGCAGTCCTAGCGGGAGCTCCTACAATGAGCAGTTCTTC
d_gene: TRBD1; abundance: many; v_gene: TRBV4-1; j_gene: TRBJ1-2; CDR3aa: CASSPQGVFDGYTF; CDR3nt: TGCGCCAGCAGCCCTCAGGGGGTTTTCGATGGCTACACCTTC
d_gene: TRBD2; abundance: NA; v_gene: TRBV2; j_gene: TRBJ2-4; CDR3aa: CARQSGGFRSVNKNIQYF; CDR3nt: TGTGCCAGGCAAAGCGGGGGGTTCCGATCTGTAAACAAAAACATTCAGTACTTC
d_gene: NA; abundance: NA; v_gene: TRBV6-1; j_gene: TRBJ2-1; CDR3aa: CASSDWRVLLYNEQFF; CDR3nt: TGTGCCAGCAGTGACTGGAGGGTTCTACTCTACAATGAGCAGTTCTTC
d_gene: NA; abundance: NA; v_gene: TRBV2; j_gene: TRBJ2-6; CDR3aa: CASSVRKTGANVLTF; CDR3nt: TGTGCCAGCAGTGTTAGGAAAACTGGGGCCAACGTCCTGACTTTC
d_gene: NA; abundance: NA; v_gene: TRBV28; j_gene: TRBJ2-7; CDR3aa: CASSLISQGAYEQYF; CDR3nt: TGTGCCAGCAGTTTAATTTCACAAGGCGCCTACGAGCAGTACTTC
d_gene: NA; abundance: once; v_gene: TRBV6-1; j_gene: TRBJ2-5; CDR3aa: CASSVPARTDQETQYF; CDR3nt: TGTGCCAGCAGTGTACCCGCCAGGACGGATCAAGAGACCCAGTACTTC